This T cell receptor beta chain originates from a study of shared clonotypes between healthy human individuals. Generated by immunoSEQ multiplex PCR, the TCRdb table keeps only in-frame clones and is missing some. Among a few million clones, over 90% were seen once, and the ten largest hold about 0.39%. The CDR3 covers 14 residues. V was clipped by 4 bases and J by 5 bases, with 15 bases between them. CDR1 and CDR2 from the germline V gene are SGHRS and YFSETQ. This TCR was recovered from a man aged 18 to 29 in good health. Some clones in this sample may be carry-over from other donors' samples. Sequenced sample: naive CD4+ T cells from PBMCs. Subset defined: CD45RA+ positively selected. V and J are TRBV5-1 and TRBJ2-5; the D gene is possibly TRBD2 (7 bases). CDR3 in DNA: TGCGCCAGCAGCGCCCGCGGGGGCCCGGAGACCCAGTACTTC. It is translated as CASSARGGPETQYF.